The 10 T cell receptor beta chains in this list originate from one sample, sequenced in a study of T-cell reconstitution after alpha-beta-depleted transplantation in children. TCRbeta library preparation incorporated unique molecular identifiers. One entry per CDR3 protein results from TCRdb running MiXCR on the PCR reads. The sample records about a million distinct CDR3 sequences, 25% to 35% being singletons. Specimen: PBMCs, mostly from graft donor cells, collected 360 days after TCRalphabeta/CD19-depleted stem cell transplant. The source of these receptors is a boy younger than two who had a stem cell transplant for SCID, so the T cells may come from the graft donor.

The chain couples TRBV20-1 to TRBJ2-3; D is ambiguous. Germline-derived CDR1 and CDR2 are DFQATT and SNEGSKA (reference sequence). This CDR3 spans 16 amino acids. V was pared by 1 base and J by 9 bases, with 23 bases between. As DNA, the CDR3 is TGCAGTGCTAGAGGAGACGGGTTTCCCCACACAAGGACGCAGTATTTT. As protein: CSARGDGFPHTRTQYF.

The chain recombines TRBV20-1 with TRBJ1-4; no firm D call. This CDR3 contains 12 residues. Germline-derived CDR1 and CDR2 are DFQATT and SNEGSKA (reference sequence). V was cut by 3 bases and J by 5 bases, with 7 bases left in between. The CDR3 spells CSASGHNEKLFF. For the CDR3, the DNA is TGCAGTGCTAGTGGGCACAATGAAAAACTGTTTTTT.

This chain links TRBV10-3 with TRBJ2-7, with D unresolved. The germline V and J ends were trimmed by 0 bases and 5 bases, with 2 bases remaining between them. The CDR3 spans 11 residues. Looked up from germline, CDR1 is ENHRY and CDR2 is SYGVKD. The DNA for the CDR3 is TGTGCCATCAGTGAGTCGGACGAGCAGTACTTC. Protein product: CAISESDEQYF.

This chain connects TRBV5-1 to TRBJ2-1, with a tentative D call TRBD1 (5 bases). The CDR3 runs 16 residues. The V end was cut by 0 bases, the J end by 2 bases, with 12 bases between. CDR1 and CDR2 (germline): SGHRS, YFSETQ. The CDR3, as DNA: TGCGCCAGCAGCTTGGTAGCAGGGTCGGCCTACAATGAGCAGTTCTTC. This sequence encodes CASSLVAGSAYNEQFF.

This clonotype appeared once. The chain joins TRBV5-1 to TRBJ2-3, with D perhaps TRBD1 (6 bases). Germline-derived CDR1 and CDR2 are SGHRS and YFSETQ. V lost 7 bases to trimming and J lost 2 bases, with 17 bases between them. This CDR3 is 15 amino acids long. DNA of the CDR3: TGCGCCAGCCGCACCGGGACACAAAACACAGATACGCAGTATTTT. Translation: CASRTGTQNTDTQYF.

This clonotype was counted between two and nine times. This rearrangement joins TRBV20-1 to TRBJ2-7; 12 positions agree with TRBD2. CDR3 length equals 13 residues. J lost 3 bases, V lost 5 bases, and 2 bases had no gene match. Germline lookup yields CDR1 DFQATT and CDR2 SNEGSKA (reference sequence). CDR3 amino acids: CSARTSGVYEQYF. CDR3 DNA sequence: TGCAGTGCTCGGACTAGCGGGGTCTACGAGCAGTACTTC.

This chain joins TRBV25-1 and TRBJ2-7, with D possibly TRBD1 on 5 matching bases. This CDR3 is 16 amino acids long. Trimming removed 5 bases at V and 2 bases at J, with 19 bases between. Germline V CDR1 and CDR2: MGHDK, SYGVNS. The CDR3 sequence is CASSPKRQRQPYEQYF. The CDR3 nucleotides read TGTGCCAGCAGTCCCAAGAGACAGCGCCAGCCCTACGAGCAGTACTTC.

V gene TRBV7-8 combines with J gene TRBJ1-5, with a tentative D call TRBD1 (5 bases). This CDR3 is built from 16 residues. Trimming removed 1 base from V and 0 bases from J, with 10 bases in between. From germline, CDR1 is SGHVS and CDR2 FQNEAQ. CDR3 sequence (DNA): TGTGCCAGCAGCTTAGACAGGCGCTATAGCAATCAGCCCCAGCATTTT. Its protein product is CASSLDRRYSNQPQHF.

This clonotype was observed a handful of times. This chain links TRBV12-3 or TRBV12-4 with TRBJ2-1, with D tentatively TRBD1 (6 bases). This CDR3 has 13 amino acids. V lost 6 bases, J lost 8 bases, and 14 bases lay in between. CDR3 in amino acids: CASSRTRGHEQFF. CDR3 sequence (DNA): TGTGCCAGCAGCCGCACCAGGGGTCATGAGCAGTTCTTC.

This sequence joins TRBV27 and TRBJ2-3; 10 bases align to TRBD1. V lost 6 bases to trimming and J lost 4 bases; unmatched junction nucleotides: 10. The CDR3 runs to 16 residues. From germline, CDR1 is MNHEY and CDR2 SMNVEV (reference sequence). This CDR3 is CASSRSGTGEADTQYF. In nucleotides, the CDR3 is TGTGCCAGCAGCCGATCGGGGACAGGGGAGGCAGATACGCAGTATTTT.